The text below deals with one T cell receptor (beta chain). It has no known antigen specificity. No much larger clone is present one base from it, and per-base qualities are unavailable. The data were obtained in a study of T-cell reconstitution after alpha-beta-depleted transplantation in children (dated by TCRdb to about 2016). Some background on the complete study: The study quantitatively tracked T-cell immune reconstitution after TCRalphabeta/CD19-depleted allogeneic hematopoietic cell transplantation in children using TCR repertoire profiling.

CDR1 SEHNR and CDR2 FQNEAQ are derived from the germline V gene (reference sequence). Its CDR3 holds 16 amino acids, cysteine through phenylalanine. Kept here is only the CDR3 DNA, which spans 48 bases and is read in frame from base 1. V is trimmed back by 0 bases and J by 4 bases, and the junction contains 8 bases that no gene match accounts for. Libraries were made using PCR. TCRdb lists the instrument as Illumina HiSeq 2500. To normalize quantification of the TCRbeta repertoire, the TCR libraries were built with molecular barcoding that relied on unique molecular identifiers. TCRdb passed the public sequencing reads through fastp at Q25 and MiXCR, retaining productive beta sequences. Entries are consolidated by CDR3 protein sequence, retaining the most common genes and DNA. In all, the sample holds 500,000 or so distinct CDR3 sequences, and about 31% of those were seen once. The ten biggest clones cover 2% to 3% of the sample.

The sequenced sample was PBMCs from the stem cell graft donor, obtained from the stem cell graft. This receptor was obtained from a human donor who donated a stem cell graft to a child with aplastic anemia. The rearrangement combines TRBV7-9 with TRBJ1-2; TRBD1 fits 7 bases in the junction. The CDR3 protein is CASSLAGTDSLYGYTF. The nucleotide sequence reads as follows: TGTGCCAGCAGCTTAGCCGGGACAGATTCCCTCTATGGCTACACCTTC. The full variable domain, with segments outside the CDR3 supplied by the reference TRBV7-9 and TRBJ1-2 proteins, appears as DTGVSQNPRHKITKRGQNVTFRCDPISEHNRLYWYRQTLGQGPEFLTYFQNEAQLEKSRLLSDRFSAERPKGSFSTLEIQRTEQGDSAMYLCASSLAGTDSLYGYTFGSGTRLTVV.